What follows are 25 T cell receptor beta chains derived from one specimen sequenced in a study of blood T cell repertoires in COVID-19. Assay: immunoSEQ multiplex PCR; the TCRdb copy retains only in-frame clones and omits some. The repertoire holds about 170,000 clones, with around 85% as singletons. Sequencing was carried out using peripheral blood. These receptors were collected from a woman older than 75 with COVID-19, enrolled during active disease.

The chain recombines TRBV28 with TRBJ2-1; TRBD2 aligns across 11 bases. The J segment lost 8 bases and the V segment lost 4 bases, leaving 7 bases of the junction unmatched. Germline V gene sequence: CDR1 MDHEN, CDR2 SYDVKM. The CDR3 runs 15 residues. CDR3 region: CASSYGTSGFDEQFF. The CDR3 DNA is TGTGCCAGCAGTTACGGGACTAGCGGTTTCGATGAGCAGTTCTTC.

The chain uses TRBV19 and TRBJ2-1, with 8 bases aligning to TRBD2. Trimming took 6 bases from V and 3 from J; bases not matched to a gene: 7. CDR3 size: 15 residues. Looked up from germline, CDR1 is LNHDA and CDR2 is SQIVND (reference sequence). DNA for the CDR3: TGTGCCAGTAGCATACTAGCGGCAGGCTACAATGAGCAGTTCTTC. Amino acid sequence: CASSILAAGYNEQFF.

This sequence joins TRBV5-1 and TRBJ2-5; D remains unclear. Germline V gene lookup returns CDR1 SGHRS and CDR2 YFSETQ. This CDR3 is 12 amino acids long. Trimming shortened V by 7 bases and J by 0 bases, and 7 bases separated the two germline ends. The DNA for the CDR3 is TGCGCCAGCCAGAGGAACCAAGAGACCCAGTACTTC. This encodes CASQRNQETQYF.

The CDR3 sequence is CAIGASGLTGELFF. The CDR3 DNA follows: TGTGCCATAGGGGCTAGCGGACTCACCGGGGAGCTGTTTTTT. This chain uses TRBV3-1 (or the pseudogene TRBV3-2) with TRBJ2-2; 7 bases map to TRBD2. Trimming at V came to 10 bases and at J to 4 bases, leaving 9 bases not matched to a gene. Germline V gene data show CDR1 as LGHDT and CDR2 as YNNKEL (reference sequence). CDR3 size: 14 residues.

V is TRBV9 and J is TRBJ2-1, with 14 positions matching TRBD2. Per germline, CDR1 SGDLS and CDR2 YYNGEE. The CDR3 runs 18 residues. V dropped 2 bases and J dropped 0; count of bases not matched to a gene: 4. The CDR3 bases are TGTGCCAGCAGCGTCGGGACTAGCGGGAGTCGCTCCTACAATGAGCAGTTCTTC. Translated: CASSVGTSGSRSYNEQFF.

V usage is TRBV5-1 and J usage is TRBJ2-1; TRBD2 matches at 16 bases. The germline gives CDR1 SGHRS, CDR2 YFSETQ. J was trimmed by 12 bases and V by 4 bases; bases with no gene match: 22. The CDR3 is 20 amino acids. The CDR3 loop is CASSTPDRAEGTSGGARQFF. The CDR3 coding sequence is TGCGCCAGCAGCACCCCGGACAGGGCCGAGGGGACTAGCGGGGGGGCGAGGCAGTTCTTC. Together with reference TRBV5-1 and TRBJ2-1, the CDR3 gives the full variable domain: KAGVTQTPRYLIKTRGQQVTLSCSPISGHRSVSWYQQTPGQGLQFLFEYFSETQRNKGNFPGRFSGRQFSNSRSEMNVSTLELGDSALYLCASSTPDRAEGTSGGARQFFGPGTRLTVL.

The chain carries TRBV2 and TRBJ1-5; perhaps TRBD1 as D (6 bases). This CDR3 has 13 amino acids. CDR1 is SNHLY and CDR2 is FYNNEI in the germline V gene. V was trimmed by 8 bases and J by 3 bases, leaving 11 bases between them. The CDR3 protein is CASWTANNQPQHF. In nucleotides, the CDR3 is TGTGCCAGCTGGACAGCGAACAATCAGCCCCAGCATTTT.

This clone showed up just once. This chain joins TRBV4-2 and TRBJ2-3; 12 bases match TRBD2. The CDR3 spans 19 residues. V gave up 0 bases and J gave up 2 bases; unmatched junction bases: 9. Per the germline V gene, CDR1 is LGHNA and CDR2 is YNFKEQ. CDR3 region: CASSQDTASGRAVTDTQYF. The CDR3 bases are TGTGCCAGCAGCCAAGATACGGCTAGCGGGAGGGCCGTCACAGATACGCAGTATTTT.

The chain joins TRBV5-1 to TRBJ2-5; weak D call: TRBD1 (5 bases). The CDR3 length is 15 residues. Looked up from germline, CDR1 is SGHRS and CDR2 is YFSETQ. Trimming shortened V by 0 bases and J by 0 bases, and 9 bases separated the two germline ends. CDR3 coding DNA: TGCGCCAGCAGCTTGGTAGGGGTAGACCAAGAGACCCAGTACTTC. Residues: CASSLVGVDQETQYF. Filled out from reference TRBV5-1 and TRBJ2-5, the complete variable domain reads KAGVTQTPRYLIKTRGQQVTLSCSPISGHRSVSWYQQTPGQGLQFLFEYFSETQRNKGNFPGRFSGRQFSNSRSEMNVSTLELGDSALYLCASSLVGVDQETQYFGPGTRLLVL.

This chain uses TRBV3-1 (or the pseudogene TRBV3-2) with TRBJ1-1; D not resolved. The CDR3 has 14 amino acids. The germline CDR1 and CDR2 sequences are LGHDT and YNNKEL (reference sequence). Deletions cut 0 bases from V and 1 base from J, with 6 bases between. The CDR3 DNA sequence: TGTGCCAGCAGCCAAGACTCCAGGAACACTGAAGCTTTCTTT. This codes for CASSQDSRNTEAFF.

The chain uses TRBV7-2 and TRBJ2-7; maybe TRBD2 (6 bases). Trimming took 8 bases from V and 0 from J, leaving 11 bases between them. The CDR3 loop spans 13 amino acids. CDR1 SGHTA and CDR2 FQGNSA come from the germline V gene. DNA of the CDR3: TGTGCCAGCGCGGGGCAGAGCTCCTACGAGCAGTACTTC. Translated, it gives CASAGQSSYEQYF.

This chain connects TRBV5-1 to TRBJ1-2; a possible D gene is TRBD1 (6 bases). This CDR3 has 15 amino acids. V was shortened by 0 bases and J by 2 bases, with 11 bases between the two germline ends. Germline CDR1 reads SGHRS; CDR2 reads YFSETQ. The CDR3 spells CASSLARDTNYGYTF. CDR3 in DNA: TGCGCCAGCAGCTTGGCCCGGGACACCAACTATGGCTACACCTTC.

The chain combines TRBV6-5 with TRBJ1-3; D remains ambiguous. The CDR3 totals 11 residues. Germline assignment: CDR1 MNHEY and CDR2 SVGAGI. Trimming took off 7 bases at V and 2 bases at J, with 3 bases between the two ends. CDR3 sequence: CASTAGNTIYF. The CDR3 DNA reads TGTGCCAGCACGGCTGGAAACACCATATATTTT.

V and J are TRBV12-3 or TRBV12-4 and TRBJ1-2; TRBD1 might be the D (6 bases). Trimming shortened V by 2 bases and J by 6 bases, and 10 bases separated the two germline ends. There are 13 residues in the CDR3. The chain's CDR3 is CASSLNRVHGYTF. CDR3 DNA sequence: TGTGCCAGCAGTTTAAACAGGGTCCATGGCTACACCTTC.

This sequence joins TRBV5-1 and TRBJ2-1, with TRBD1 matching 8 bases. Germline V gene lookup returns CDR1 SGHRS and CDR2 YFSETQ. This CDR3 contains 14 residues. Trimming took 4 bases from V and 8 from J; bases not matched to a gene: 8. The CDR3 DNA reads as TGCGCCAGCAGCAGTGCGCAGGGGGCCTATGAGCAGTTCTTC. Translating gives CASSSAQGAYEQFF.

V usage is TRBV28 and J usage is TRBJ1-5, with unresolved D. Trimming took 2 bases from V and 5 from J, leaving 7 bases between them. The germline CDR1 and CDR2 sequences are MDHEN and SYDVKM. This CDR3 region has 13 residues. CDR3 in amino acids: CASSLTPDQPQHF. Here the CDR3 DNA reads TGTGCCAGCAGTTTAACACCAGATCAGCCCCAGCATTTT.

This sequence joins TRBV5-1 and TRBJ1-3, with a possible D match to TRBD1 (5 bases). V was cut by 4 bases and J by 0 bases, with 14 bases left in between. CDR1 and CDR2 (germline): SGHRS, YFSETQ. The length of the CDR3 is 16 residues. The CDR3 loop is CASSAGGATSGNTIYF. DNA for the CDR3: TGCGCCAGCAGCGCCGGAGGGGCAACCTCTGGAAACACCATATATTTT. The full variable domain, completed using reference TRBV5-1 and TRBJ1-3, is KAGVTQTPRYLIKTRGQQVTLSCSPISGHRSVSWYQQTPGQGLQFLFEYFSETQRNKGNFPGRFSGRQFSNSRSEMNVSTLELGDSALYLCASSAGGATSGNTIYFGEGSWLTVV.

The J gene is TRBJ2-3, the V gene TRBV18; 9 positions match TRBD1. The CDR3 is 15 residues long. The trim removed 7 bases at V and 1 base at J, leaving 6 bases unmatched. CDR1 and CDR2 from the germline V gene are KGHSH and LQKENI. The CDR3 reads CASLEQGAGTDTQYF. The CDR3, as DNA: TGTGCCAGCTTAGAACAGGGGGCTGGCACAGATACGCAGTATTTT.

The chain has TRBV27 and TRBJ2-5, with TRBD2 matching 14 bases. Germline loops: CDR1 MNHEY, CDR2 SMNVEV (reference sequence). The CDR3 covers 20 residues. The J segment lost 0 bases and the V segment lost 2 bases, leaving 11 bases of the junction unmatched. The CDR3 DNA reads as TGTGCCAGCAGTTTAATCCGGACTAGCGGGAGGATACAGTACCAAGAGACCCAGTACTTC. Its protein is CASSLIRTSGRIQYQETQYF.

V and J are TRBV5-1 and TRBJ1-4; the D is unclear. This CDR3 is built from 15 residues. Trimming cost V 4 bases and J 3 bases, with 13 bases left between them. The germline V gene encodes CDR1 SGHRS and CDR2 YFSETQ. The CDR3: CASSPLGGSNEKLFF. As DNA, the CDR3 is TGCGCCAGCAGCCCCTTGGGAGGGTCTAATGAAAAACTGTTTTTT.

The chain joins TRBV6-5 to TRBJ1-2; tentative D call: TRBD1 (5 bases). Trimming stripped 6 bases from V and 5 bases from J, with 13 bases between. Germline lookup yields CDR1 MNHEY and CDR2 SVGAGI. The CDR3 runs 13 residues. CDR3 DNA sequence: TGTGCCAGCAGGCGGGGGGAAAATTATGGCTACACCTTC. Its translation: CASRRGENYGYTF.

J is TRBJ2-7 and V is TRBV15; 8 bases match TRBD2. The germline V gene encodes CDR1 LNHNV and CDR2 YYDKDF (reference sequence). Losses at the gene ends were 1 base for V and 4 bases for J; bases not matched to a gene: 3. This CDR3 is built from 14 residues. The CDR3 is CATSRGRGVYEQYF. For the CDR3, the DNA is TGTGCCACCAGCAGAGGGCGGGGGGTTTACGAGCAGTACTTC.

The chain is built from TRBV7-9 and TRBJ1-1; D perhaps matches TRBD1 (5 bases). CDR3 length: 14 amino acids. Germline-derived CDR1 and CDR2 are SEHNR and FQNEAQ (reference sequence). The V and J ends lost 5 bases and 1 base respectively, with 11 bases between them. DNA of the CDR3: TGTGCCAGCAGCCCAGTAAGGGGGAACACTGAAGCTTTCTTT. This gives the protein CASSPVRGNTEAFF.

This clone came up a few times. The chain couples TRBV10-3 to TRBJ2-3, with TRBD2 identical over 11 bases. The V gene end was trimmed by 0 bases and the J gene end by 4 bases; junction bases not matched to a gene: 12. CDR3 size: 19 residues. CDR1 and CDR2 from the germline V gene are ENHRY and SYGVKD. CDR3 amino acids: CAISESTGLAGGRADTQYF. The CDR3 DNA is TGTGCCATCAGTGAGTCGACCGGGCTAGCGGGAGGCCGGGCAGATACGCAGTATTTT.

The chain couples TRBV20-1 to TRBJ2-7, with 10 bases matching TRBD1. With V trimmed by 3 bases and J by 5 bases, 7 bases remained unmatched. Looked up from germline, CDR1 is DFQATT and CDR2 is SNEGSKA (reference sequence). This CDR3 contains 14 residues. The CDR3 nucleotides read TGCAGTGCTAGTACCGGGACAGGGGCAGACGAGCAGTACTTC. It is translated as CSASTGTGADEQYF.